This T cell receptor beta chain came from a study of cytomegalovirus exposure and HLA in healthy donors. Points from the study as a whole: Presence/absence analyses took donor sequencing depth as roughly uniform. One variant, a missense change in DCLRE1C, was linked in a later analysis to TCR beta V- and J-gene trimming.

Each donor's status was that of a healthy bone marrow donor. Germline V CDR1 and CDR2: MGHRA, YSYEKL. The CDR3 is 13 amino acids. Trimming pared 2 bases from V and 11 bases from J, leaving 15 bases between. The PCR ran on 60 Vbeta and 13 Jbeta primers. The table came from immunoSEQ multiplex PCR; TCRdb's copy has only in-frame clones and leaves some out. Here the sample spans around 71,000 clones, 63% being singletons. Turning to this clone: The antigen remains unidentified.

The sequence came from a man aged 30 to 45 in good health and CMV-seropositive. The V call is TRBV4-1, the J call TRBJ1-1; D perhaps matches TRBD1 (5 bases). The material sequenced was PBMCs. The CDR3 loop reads CASSQRGLNGAFF. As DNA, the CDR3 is TGCGCCAGCAGCCAAAGGGGACTTAATGGCGCTTTCTTT.